The 22 T cell receptor beta chains in this list originate from one sample, sequenced in a study of post-analysis software for immune sequencing data. General study findings and limits: With TRBV5-6, TRBV5-1 and TRBV20-1 included, five TRBV segments were more frequent in patients than in controls.

Every TCR beta cDNA library bore unique molecular identifiers. MiXCR, run by TCRdb on the PCR reads, gives a single entry per CDR3 protein. Here the sample spans hundreds of thousands of distinct CDR3 sequences, around 40% being singletons. Antigens for these TCRs are unknown. Sequencing was done on a sample of blood. The receptors stem from a girl aged 10 to 17 with multiple sclerosis.

V and J are TRBV6-6 and TRBJ1-1; tentatively, D is TRBD1 (6 bases). From germline, CDR1 is MNHNY and CDR2 SVGAGI (reference sequence). CDR3 length equals 14 residues. V was cut by 0 bases and J by 6 bases, with 11 bases left in between. The CDR3 region has the DNA TGTGCCAGCAGTTACTCGGGGGCGATCGCTGAAGCTTTCTTT. Translation: CASSYSGAIAEAFF.

In this sample, this clonotype turned up a few times. This rearrangement joins TRBV12-3 or TRBV12-4 to TRBJ2-7, with D tentatively TRBD1 or TRBD2 (5 bases each). Between the trimmed V and J ends, which lost 6 bases and 6 bases, there was a span of 15 bases. The CDR3 is made up of 13 amino acids. The CDR3 nucleotides are TGTGCCAGCAGGGCGATGGGGGTCTCCGAGCAGTACTTC. The encoded protein is CASRAMGVSEQYF.

This clonotype was found a few times. The chain couples TRBV4-1 to TRBJ2-7; either TRBD1 or TRBD2 may supply D (5 bases each). The CDR3 spans 16 residues. Trimming shortened V by 4 bases and J by 4 bases, and 20 bases separated the two germline ends. Germline V lookup: CDR1 MGHRA, CDR2 YSYEKL. CDR3 region: CASSRAGTDKFYEQYF. CDR3 in DNA: TGCGCCAGCAGCCGCGCCGGGACGGATAAATTTTACGAGCAGTACTTC.

This clonotype was counted only a few times. V is TRBV12-3 or TRBV12-4 and J is TRBJ2-5; D remains unclear. The V end was cut by 5 bases, the J end by 0 bases, with 7 bases between. This CDR3 has 13 residues. DNA of the CDR3: TGTGCCAGCAGTGGACGGTACCAAGAGACCCAGTACTTC. Residues: CASSGRYQETQYF.

This clonotype was counted a single time. The chain carries TRBV9 and TRBJ2-1; D unclear. Per the germline V gene, CDR1 is SGDLS and CDR2 is YYNGEE. The length of the CDR3 is 13 residues. Trimming removed 1 base at V and 9 bases at J, with 11 bases between. In DNA, the CDR3 is TGTGCCAGCAGCGTATTCCTGGGCGGTGAGCAGTTCTTC. Protein: CASSVFLGGEQFF.

The chain joins TRBV6-2 or TRBV6-3 to TRBJ2-2; no reliable D call. V was cut by 0 bases and J by 0 bases, with 11 bases left in between. Germline V gene data show CDR1 as MNHEY and CDR2 as SVGEGT. The CDR3 spans 17 residues. For the CDR3, the DNA is TGTGCCAGCAGTTACTCGTGGGTGTTGGCGAACACCGGGGAGCTGTTTTTT. This gives the protein CASSYSWVLANTGELFF.

The gene calls are TRBV7-9 and TRBJ2-1; D gene unclear. This CDR3 contains 12 residues. The V gene's germline CDR1 is SEHNR and CDR2 FQNEAQ (reference sequence). V was trimmed by 1 base and J by 10 bases, leaving 8 bases between them. CDR3 coding DNA: TGTGCCAGCAGCTTAGGAGCCCTAGAGCAGTTCTTC. It yields the protein CASSLGALEQFF.

This chain uses TRBV5-1 with TRBJ2-7; perhaps TRBD1 as D (6 bases). Germline V gives CDR1 SGHRS, CDR2 YFSETQ. This CDR3 has 15 residues. V gave up 4 bases and J gave up 2 bases, with 16 bases separating them. CDR3 residues: CASSPRTANPYEQYF. In nucleotides, the CDR3 is TGCGCCAGCAGCCCCAGGACAGCGAATCCCTACGAGCAGTACTTC.

This rearrangement joins TRBV12-3 or TRBV12-4 to TRBJ1-4; tentatively, D is TRBD1 (6 bases). The ends were cut back, 6 bases at V and 1 base at J, with 9 bases in the middle. The CDR3 totals 14 residues. The CDR3 DNA reads as TGTGCCAGCAGACAGGGAATAACTAATGAAAAACTGTTTTTT. As protein: CASRQGITNEKLFF.

The chain couples TRBV7-2 to TRBJ2-5, with D maybe TRBD2 (5 bases). The CDR3 contains 14 residues. Per germline, CDR1 SGHTA and CDR2 FQGNSA. Trimming removed 5 bases at V and 2 bases at J, with 12 bases between. CDR3 region: CASSDRGRQETQYF. The CDR3 nucleotides read TGTGCCAGCAGCGACCGGGGAAGACAAGAGACCCAGTACTTC.

A few counts support this clonotype. The chain is built from TRBV6-1 and TRBJ1-2; tentatively, D is TRBD1 (5 bases). Germline assignment: CDR1 MNHNS and CDR2 SASEGT. V dropped 4 bases and J dropped 7 bases, with 19 bases sitting between them. CDR3 size: 15 residues. As DNA, the CDR3 is TGTGCCAGCAGTGTGACAGTATACCTTTGGAGTGGCTACACCTTC. It is translated as CASSVTVYLWSGYTF.

This clonotype was detected only a few times. This chain links TRBV6-5 with TRBJ1-2; 9 bases line up with TRBD1. The germline CDR1 and CDR2 sequences are MNHEY and SVGAGI. This CDR3 contains 15 residues. Losses at the gene ends were 6 bases for V and 0 bases for J; bases not matched to a gene: 5. The CDR3 here is CASRRGTGTNYGYTF. CDR3 sequence (DNA): TGTGCCAGCAGGCGCGGGACAGGGACTAACTATGGCTACACCTTC.

The chain is built from TRBV19 and TRBJ1-2; D unresolved. Germline V gives CDR1 LNHDA, CDR2 SQIVND (reference sequence). Trimming removed 7 bases at V and 6 bases at J, with 12 bases between. The CDR3 has 12 residues. CDR3 nucleotide sequence: TGTGCCAGTACCCAGGACCGCCATGGCTACACCTTC. This codes for CASTQDRHGYTF.

This clonotype has a single count. With a much larger clone just one base away, this may be a read error. This chain links TRBV6-6 with TRBJ2-1; 7 bases align to TRBD2. CDR3 size: 13 residues. J gave up 15 bases and V 3 bases, and 11 bases lay outside the gene matches. CDR1 is MNHNY and CDR2 is SVGAGI in the germline V gene (reference sequence). The CDR3 DNA follows: TGTGCCAGCAGTTATTTGGGGGAGGGCCCTGGGTTCTTC. This codes for CASSYLGEGPGFF.

The chain couples TRBV24-1 to TRBJ2-1; 13 bases agree with TRBD2. The CDR3 is made up of 20 amino acids. Germline V gene sequence: CDR1 KGHDR, CDR2 SFDVKD. V dropped 6 bases and J dropped 0; count of bases not matched to a gene: 13. The CDR3 bases are TGTGCCACCAGTCAGACCCCGGGACTAGCGGGAAGGAGCTCCTACAATGAGCAGTTCTTC. Amino acid sequence: CATSQTPGLAGRSSYNEQFF.

This rearrangement joins TRBV12-3 or TRBV12-4 to TRBJ2-7, with no clear D. The CDR3 runs to 15 residues. V dropped 4 bases and J dropped 0 bases, with 13 bases sitting between them. CDR3 DNA: TGTGCCAGCAGTTCGATCAAGGTACCCTCCTACGAGCAGTACTTC. Protein: CASSSIKVPSYEQYF.

This clonotype occurred a few times. J is TRBJ1-1 and V is TRBV6-4, with a possible D match to TRBD1 (5 bases). Looked up from germline, CDR1 is MRHNA and CDR2 is SNTAGT. This CDR3 comprises 14 residues. Trimming shortened V by 3 bases and J by 2 bases, and 10 bases separated the two germline ends. The CDR3 DNA sequence: TGTGCCAGCAGTGAGTCTGGGACCAACACTGAAGCTTTCTTT. It codes for CASSESGTNTEAFF.

The rearrangement joins TRBV19 to TRBJ2-1; a possible D gene is TRBD1 (6 bases). The germline V and J ends were trimmed by 5 bases and 7 bases, with 9 bases remaining between them. CDR1 and CDR2 from the germline V gene are LNHDA and SQIVND (reference sequence). The CDR3 is 12 residues long. The CDR3 nucleotides read TGTGCCAGTAGTCACAGGGTAAATGAGCAGTTCTTC. Protein sequence: CASSHRVNEQFF. The complete variable domain, with remaining parts taken from reference TRBV19 and TRBJ2-1, reads DGGITQSPKYLFRKEGQNVTLSCEQNLNHDAMYWYRQDPGQGLRLIYYSQIVNDFQKGDIAEGYSVSREKKESFPLTVTSAQKNPTAFYLCASSHRVNEQFFGPGTRLTVL.

V usage is TRBV4-1 and J usage is TRBJ2-4; 7 bases are shared with TRBD1. This CDR3 is 16 amino acids long. Germline assignment: CDR1 MGHRA and CDR2 YSYEKL. Trimming cost V 4 bases and J 4 bases; bases outside gene matches: 10. CDR3 bases: TGCGCCAGCAGCCTTCCTCCAGGGACAGCAAAAAACATTCAGTACTTC. Residues: CASSLPPGTAKNIQYF.

The CDR3 DNA reads TGCGCCAGCAGCTTGGGACAGGGGAACATTCAGTACTTC. Its protein product is CASSLGQGNIQYF. V gene TRBV5-1 combines with J gene TRBJ2-4; 8 nucleotides align to TRBD1. The CDR3 runs to 13 residues. CDR1 SGHRS and CDR2 YFSETQ come from the germline V gene. The junction had 0 bases not matched to a gene; V was cut back by 0 bases and J by 7 bases.

The chain uses TRBV7-2 and TRBJ2-3, with a tentative D call TRBD2 (6 bases). Germline CDR1 and CDR2: SGHTA and FQGNSA. The CDR3 is 15 residues long. Trimming stripped 4 bases from V and 8 bases from J, with 19 bases between. This chain's CDR3 is CASSSWSVRGSTQYF. DNA of the CDR3: TGTGCCAGCAGCTCCTGGTCGGTTCGGGGGAGTACGCAGTATTTT.

The V and J genes are TRBV12-3 or TRBV12-4 and TRBJ1-2; D remains unclear. Trimming removed 3 bases at V and 0 bases at J, with 8 bases between. The CDR3 is made up of 14 amino acids. Here the CDR3 DNA reads TGTGCCAGCAGTTTTTGGGGAACTAACTATGGCTACACCTTC. It encodes CASSFWGTNYGYTF.